This T cell receptor (beta chain) was found in a study of CD8 T cells in ankylosing spondylitis. The CDR3 spans 13 residues. Germline CDR1 is SGDLS and CDR2 is YYNGEE. The V and J ends lost 2 bases and 5 bases respectively, with 9 bases between them. Ten or more counts support this clonotype. Via MiXCR, TCRdb re-called the 5' RACE reads, giving one row per CDR3 protein. The sample holds roughly 220,000 distinct CDR3 sequences, over 9.5% seen once. The gene calls are TRBV9 and TRBJ2-3; D not resolved. The receptor's source is a male donor with ankylosing spondylitis or in good health (not recorded which). Sequenced material: blood, either unsorted or a sorted T cell fraction (not recorded which). The DNA for the CDR3 is TGTGCCAGCAGCGTGGCAGGTGAAGATACGCAGTATTTT. It translates to CASSVAGEDTQYF.